The source of this TCR beta chain is a study (dated by TCRdb to the mid-2010s). This clonotype was picked up many times. The specificity of this receptor is unknown. Base qualities are not at hand, and no much larger clone is one base apart. The CDR3 has 15 amino acids, counting the end cysteine and phenylalanine. The CDR3 DNA has 45 bases and is translated from base 1. V ends up 3 bases short and J 6 bases short, with an unmatched junction base count of 8. The germline V gene yields LGHNA for CDR1 and YSLEER for CDR2. Library method: RT-PCR. Instrument on record: Illumina MiSeq. In-frame beta chains were kept once TCRdb had trimmed the public reads at Q25 with fastp and called clones with MiXCR. A single entry per CDR3 protein holds the most common genes and DNA from its merged rows. The sample contains around 700,000 distinct CDR3 sequences, approximately 15% of them found a single time. The ten largest clones represent 3.6% of the sample.

The origin of this receptor is a female donor in good health, serving as a healthy control. Sequencing was done on a sample of memory CD4+ T cells from blood. The chain uses TRBV4-3 and TRBJ2-7, and TRBD1 matches 10 of the central bases. The DNA sequence is given as TGCGCCAGCAGCCACATACTTGGGACAGGGGCCGAGCAGTACTTC. Translated, it gives CASSHILGTGAEQYF.